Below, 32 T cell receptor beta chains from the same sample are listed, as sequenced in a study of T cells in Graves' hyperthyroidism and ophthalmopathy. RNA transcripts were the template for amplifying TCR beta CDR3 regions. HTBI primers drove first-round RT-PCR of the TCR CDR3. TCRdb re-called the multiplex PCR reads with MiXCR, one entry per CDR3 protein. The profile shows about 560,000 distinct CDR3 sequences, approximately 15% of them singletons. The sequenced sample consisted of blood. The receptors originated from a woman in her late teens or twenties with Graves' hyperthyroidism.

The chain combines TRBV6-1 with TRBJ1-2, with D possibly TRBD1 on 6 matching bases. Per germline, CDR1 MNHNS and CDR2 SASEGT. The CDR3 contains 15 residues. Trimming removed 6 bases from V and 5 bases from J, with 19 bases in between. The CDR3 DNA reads TGTGCCAGCAGGAGGCAGGGGTTAAATAATTATGGCTACACCTTC. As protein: CASRRQGLNNYGYTF.

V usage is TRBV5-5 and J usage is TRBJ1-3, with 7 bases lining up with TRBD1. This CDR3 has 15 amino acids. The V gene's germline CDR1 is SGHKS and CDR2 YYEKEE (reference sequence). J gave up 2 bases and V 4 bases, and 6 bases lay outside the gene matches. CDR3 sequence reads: CASSTGDTAGNTIYF. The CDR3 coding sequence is TGTGCCAGCAGCACAGGGGACACCGCTGGAAACACCATATATTTT.

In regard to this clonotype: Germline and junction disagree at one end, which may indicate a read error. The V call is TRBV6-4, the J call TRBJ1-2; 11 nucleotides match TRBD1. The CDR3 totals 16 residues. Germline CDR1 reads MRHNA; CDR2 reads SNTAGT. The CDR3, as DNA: TGTGCCAGCAGTTACTCACCGGGGACAGGGGGTCGGGGCTACACCTTC. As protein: CASSYSPGTGGRGYTF.

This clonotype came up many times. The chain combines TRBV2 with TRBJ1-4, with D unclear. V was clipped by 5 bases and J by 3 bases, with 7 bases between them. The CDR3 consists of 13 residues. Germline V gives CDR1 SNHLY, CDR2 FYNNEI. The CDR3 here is CASSTRANEKLFF. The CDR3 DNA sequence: TGTGCCAGCAGTACAAGGGCTAATGAAAAACTGTTTTTT.

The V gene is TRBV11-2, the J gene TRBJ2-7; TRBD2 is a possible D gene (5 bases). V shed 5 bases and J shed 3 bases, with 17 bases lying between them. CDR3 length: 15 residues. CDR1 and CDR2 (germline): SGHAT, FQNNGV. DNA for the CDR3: TGTGCCAGCAGCCCCGACTATCAGAAGGTCTACGAGCAGTACTTC. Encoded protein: CASSPDYQKVYEQYF.

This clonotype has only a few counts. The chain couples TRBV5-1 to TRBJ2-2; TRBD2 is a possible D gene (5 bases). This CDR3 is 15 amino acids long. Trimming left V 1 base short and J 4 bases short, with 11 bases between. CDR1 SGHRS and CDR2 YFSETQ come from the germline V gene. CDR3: CASSLFSVSTGELFF. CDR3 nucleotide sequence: TGCGCCAGCAGCTTGTTTAGCGTGTCCACCGGGGAGCTGTTTTTT.

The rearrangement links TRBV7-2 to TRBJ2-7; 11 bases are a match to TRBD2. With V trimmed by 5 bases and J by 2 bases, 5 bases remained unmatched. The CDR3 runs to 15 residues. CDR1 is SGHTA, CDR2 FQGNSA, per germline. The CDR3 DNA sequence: TGTGCCAGCAGCGTACTAGCGGGAGTAACCTACGAGCAGTACTTC. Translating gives CASSVLAGVTYEQYF.

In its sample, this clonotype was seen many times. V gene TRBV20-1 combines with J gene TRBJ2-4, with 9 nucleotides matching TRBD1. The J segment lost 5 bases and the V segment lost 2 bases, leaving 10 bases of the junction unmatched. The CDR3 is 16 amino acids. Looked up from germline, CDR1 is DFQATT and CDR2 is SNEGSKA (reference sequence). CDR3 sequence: CSARTVWTGAENIQYF. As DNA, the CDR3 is TGCAGTGCTAGAACGGTCTGGACAGGGGCGGAAAACATTCAGTACTTC.

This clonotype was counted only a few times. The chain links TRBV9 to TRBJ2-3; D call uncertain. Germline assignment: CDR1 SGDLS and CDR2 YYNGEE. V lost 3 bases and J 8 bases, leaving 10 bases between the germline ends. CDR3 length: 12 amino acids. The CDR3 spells CASSAREGTQYF. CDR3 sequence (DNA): TGTGCCAGCAGCGCCCGAGAAGGTACGCAGTATTTT.

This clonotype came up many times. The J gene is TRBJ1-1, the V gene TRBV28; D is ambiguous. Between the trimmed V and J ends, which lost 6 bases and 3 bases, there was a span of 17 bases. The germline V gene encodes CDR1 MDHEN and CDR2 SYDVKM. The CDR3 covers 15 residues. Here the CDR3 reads CASSYGPKLYTEAFF. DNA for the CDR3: TGTGCCAGCAGCTATGGACCGAAACTTTACACTGAAGCTTTCTTT.

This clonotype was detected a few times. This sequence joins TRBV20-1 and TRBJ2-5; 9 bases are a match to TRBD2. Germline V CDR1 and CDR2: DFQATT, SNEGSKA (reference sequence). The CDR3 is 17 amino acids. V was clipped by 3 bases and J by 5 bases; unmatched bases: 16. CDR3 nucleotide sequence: TGCAGTGCTAGGGGGCGGGAGGCGGGAGGGCCTAAGGAGACCCAGTACTTC. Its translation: CSARGREAGGPKETQYF.

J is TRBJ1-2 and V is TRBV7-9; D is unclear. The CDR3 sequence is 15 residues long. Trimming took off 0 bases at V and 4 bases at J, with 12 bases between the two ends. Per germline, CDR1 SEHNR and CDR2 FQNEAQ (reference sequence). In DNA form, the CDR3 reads TGTGCCAGCAGCTTAGCCGGCCAACCGAGCTATGGCTACACCTTC. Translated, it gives CASSLAGQPSYGYTF.

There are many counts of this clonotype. CDR3 region: CASSPQGPPLGEKLFF. The CDR3 DNA is TGTGCCAGCAGTCCACAGGGACCGCCATTGGGAGAAAAACTGTTTTTT. This chain links TRBV2 with TRBJ1-4; a weak D match, TRBD1 (6 bases). V was shortened by 5 bases and J by 8 bases, with 21 bases between the two germline ends. CDR3 length: 16 residues. Germline CDR1 is SNHLY and CDR2 is FYNNEI.

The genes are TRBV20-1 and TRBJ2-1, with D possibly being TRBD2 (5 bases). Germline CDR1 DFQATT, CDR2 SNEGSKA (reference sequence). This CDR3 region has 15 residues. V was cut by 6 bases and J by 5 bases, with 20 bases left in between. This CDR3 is CSARGWYPYHNEQFF. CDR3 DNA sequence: TGCAGTGCGCGCGGGTGGTACCCATATCACAATGAGCAGTTCTTC.

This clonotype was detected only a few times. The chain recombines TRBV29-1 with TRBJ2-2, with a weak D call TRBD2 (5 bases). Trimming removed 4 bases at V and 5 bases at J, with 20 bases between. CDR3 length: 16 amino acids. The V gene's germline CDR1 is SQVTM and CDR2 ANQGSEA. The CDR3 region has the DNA TGCAGCGTTGGCTCTATTAATTACCCGGGAACCGGGGAGCTGTTTTTT. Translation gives CSVGSINYPGTGELFF.

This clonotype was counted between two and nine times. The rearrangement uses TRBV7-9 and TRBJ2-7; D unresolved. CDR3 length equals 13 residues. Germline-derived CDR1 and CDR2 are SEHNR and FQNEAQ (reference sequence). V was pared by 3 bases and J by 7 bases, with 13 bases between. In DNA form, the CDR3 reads TGTGCCAGCAGCTTGGGATCCGACTTGGAGCAGTACTTC. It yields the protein CASSLGSDLEQYF.

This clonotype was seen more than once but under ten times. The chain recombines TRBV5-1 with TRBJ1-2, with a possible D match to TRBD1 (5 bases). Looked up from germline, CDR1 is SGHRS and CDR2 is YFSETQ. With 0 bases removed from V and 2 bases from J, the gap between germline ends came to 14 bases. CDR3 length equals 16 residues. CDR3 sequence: CASSLAGQGLNYGYTF. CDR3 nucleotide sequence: TGCGCCAGCAGCTTGGCAGGGCAGGGACTCAACTATGGCTACACCTTC.

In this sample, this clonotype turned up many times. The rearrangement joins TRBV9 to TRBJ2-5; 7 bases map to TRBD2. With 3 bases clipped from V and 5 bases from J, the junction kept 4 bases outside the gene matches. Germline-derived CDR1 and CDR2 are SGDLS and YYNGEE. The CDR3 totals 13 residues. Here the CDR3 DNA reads TGTGCCAGCAGCGAGCGGGGCGGGGAGACCCAGTACTTC. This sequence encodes CASSERGGETQYF.

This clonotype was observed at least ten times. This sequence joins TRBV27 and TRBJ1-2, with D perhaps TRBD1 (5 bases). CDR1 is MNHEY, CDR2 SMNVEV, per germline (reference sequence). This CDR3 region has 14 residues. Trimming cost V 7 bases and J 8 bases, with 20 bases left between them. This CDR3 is CASTRTGGLDGYTF. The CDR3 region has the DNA TGTGCCAGCACACGAACAGGAGGATTAGACGGCTACACCTTC.

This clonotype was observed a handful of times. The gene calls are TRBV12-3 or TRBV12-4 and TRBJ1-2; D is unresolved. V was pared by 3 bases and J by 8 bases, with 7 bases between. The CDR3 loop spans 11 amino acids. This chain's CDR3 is CASSFGEGYTF. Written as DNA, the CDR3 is TGTGCCAGCAGTTTCGGGGAAGGCTACACCTTC.

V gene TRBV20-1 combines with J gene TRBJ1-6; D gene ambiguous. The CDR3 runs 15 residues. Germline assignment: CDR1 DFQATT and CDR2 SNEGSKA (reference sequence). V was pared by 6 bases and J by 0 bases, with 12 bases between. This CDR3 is CSAASLSSYNSPLHF. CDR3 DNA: TGCAGTGCCGCCAGTTTGAGCTCCTATAATTCACCCCTCCACTTT.

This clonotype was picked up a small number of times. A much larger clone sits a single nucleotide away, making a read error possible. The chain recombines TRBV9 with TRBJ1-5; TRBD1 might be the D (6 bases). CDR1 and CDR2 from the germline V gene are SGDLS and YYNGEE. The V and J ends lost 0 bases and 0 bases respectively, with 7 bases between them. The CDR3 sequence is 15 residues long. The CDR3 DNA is TGTGCCAGCAGCGTAGGGGGGGCTAGCAATCAGCCCCAGCATTTT. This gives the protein CASSVGGASNQPQHF.

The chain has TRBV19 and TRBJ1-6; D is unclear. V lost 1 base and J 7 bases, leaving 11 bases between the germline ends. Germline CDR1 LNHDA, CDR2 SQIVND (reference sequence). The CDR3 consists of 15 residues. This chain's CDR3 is CASSIVLNGNSPLHF. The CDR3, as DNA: TGTGCCAGTAGTATAGTCCTCAATGGGAATTCACCCCTCCACTTT.

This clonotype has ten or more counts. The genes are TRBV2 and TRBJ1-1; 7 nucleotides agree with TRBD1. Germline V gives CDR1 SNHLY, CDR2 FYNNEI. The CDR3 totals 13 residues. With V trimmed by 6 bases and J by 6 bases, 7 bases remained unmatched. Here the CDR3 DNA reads TGTGCCAGCAGCCGGGACAGAGGCTCTGAAGCTTTCTTT. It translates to CASSRDRGSEAFF.

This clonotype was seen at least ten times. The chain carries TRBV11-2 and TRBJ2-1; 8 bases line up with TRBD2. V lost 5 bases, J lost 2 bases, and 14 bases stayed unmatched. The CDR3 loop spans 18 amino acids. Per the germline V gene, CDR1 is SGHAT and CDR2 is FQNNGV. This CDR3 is CASSPHLALTSAYNEQFF. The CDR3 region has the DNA TGTGCCAGCAGCCCCCATCTAGCGTTGACTAGCGCCTACAATGAGCAGTTCTTC.

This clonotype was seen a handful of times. CDR3 coding DNA: TGTGCCAGTAGTAGAGGTCACCCACCCGCGAACACCGGGGAGCTGTTTTTT. It encodes CASSRGHPPANTGELFF. The rearrangement links TRBV19 to TRBJ2-2, with D unclear. This CDR3 spans 17 amino acids. Germline V lookup: CDR1 LNHDA, CDR2 SQIVND (reference sequence). Trimming took off 4 bases at V and 0 bases at J, with 15 bases between the two ends.

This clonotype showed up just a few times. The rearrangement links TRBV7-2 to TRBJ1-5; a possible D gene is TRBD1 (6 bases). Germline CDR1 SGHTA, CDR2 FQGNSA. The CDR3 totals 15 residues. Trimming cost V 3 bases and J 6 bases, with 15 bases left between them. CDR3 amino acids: CASSFRGNKGQPQHF. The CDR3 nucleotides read TGTGCCAGCAGCTTCAGGGGAAATAAGGGTCAGCCCCAGCATTTT. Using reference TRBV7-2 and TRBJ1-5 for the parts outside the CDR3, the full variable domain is GAGVSQSPSNKVTEKGKDVELRCDPISGHTALYWYRQSLGQGLEFLIYFQGNSAPDKSGLPSDRFSAERTGGSVSTLTIQRTQQEDSAVYLCASSFRGNKGQPQHFGDGTRLSIL.

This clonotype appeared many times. CDR3 sequence (DNA): TGTGCCAGCAGCCAGGGTGTAGGCTATGGCTACACCTTC. This translates into CASSQGVGYGYTF. This chain connects TRBV12-3 or TRBV12-4 to TRBJ1-2, with D perhaps matching TRBD1 (5 bases). The ends were cut back, 6 bases at V and 4 bases at J, with 12 bases in the middle. The CDR3 covers 13 residues.

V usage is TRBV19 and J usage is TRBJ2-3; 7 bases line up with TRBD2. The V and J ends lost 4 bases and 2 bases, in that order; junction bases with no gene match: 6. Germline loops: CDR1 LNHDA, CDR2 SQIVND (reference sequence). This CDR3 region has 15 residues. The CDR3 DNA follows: TGTGCCAGTAGTACCGGGGACTACCACACAGATACGCAGTATTTT. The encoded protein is CASSTGDYHTDTQYF.

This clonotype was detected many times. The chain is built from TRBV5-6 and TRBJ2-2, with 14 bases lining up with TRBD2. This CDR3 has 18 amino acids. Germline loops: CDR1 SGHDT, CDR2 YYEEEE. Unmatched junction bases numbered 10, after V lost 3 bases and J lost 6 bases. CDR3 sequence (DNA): TGTGCCAGCAGCTCCTCGACTAGCGGGAGGGTGAAGTCCGGGGAGCTGTTTTTT. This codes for CASSSSTSGRVKSGELFF.

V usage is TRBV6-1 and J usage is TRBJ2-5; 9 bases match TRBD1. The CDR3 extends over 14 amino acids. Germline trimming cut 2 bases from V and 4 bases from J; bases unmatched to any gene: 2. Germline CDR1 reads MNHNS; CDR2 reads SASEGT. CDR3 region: CASSESTGGETQYF. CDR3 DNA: TGTGCCAGCAGTGAATCGACAGGGGGAGAGACCCAGTACTTC.

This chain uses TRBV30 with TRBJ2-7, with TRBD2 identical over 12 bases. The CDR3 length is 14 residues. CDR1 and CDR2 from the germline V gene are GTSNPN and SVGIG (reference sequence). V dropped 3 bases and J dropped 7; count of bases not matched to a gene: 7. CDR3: CAWSLTSGRGEQYF. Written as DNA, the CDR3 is TGTGCCTGGAGCCTGACTAGCGGGAGAGGGGAGCAGTACTTC.